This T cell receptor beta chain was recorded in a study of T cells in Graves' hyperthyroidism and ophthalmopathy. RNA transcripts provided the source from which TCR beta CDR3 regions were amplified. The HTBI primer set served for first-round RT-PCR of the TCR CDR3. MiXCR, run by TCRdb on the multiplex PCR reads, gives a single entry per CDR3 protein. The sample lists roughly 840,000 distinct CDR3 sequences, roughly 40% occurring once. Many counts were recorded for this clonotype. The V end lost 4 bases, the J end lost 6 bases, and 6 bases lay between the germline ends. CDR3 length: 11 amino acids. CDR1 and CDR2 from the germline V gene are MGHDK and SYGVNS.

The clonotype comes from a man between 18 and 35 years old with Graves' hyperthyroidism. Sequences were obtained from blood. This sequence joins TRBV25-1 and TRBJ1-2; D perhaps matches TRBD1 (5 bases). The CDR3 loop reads CASSGGDGYTF. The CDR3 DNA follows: TGTGCCAGCAGTGGAGGGGATGGCTACACCTTC.